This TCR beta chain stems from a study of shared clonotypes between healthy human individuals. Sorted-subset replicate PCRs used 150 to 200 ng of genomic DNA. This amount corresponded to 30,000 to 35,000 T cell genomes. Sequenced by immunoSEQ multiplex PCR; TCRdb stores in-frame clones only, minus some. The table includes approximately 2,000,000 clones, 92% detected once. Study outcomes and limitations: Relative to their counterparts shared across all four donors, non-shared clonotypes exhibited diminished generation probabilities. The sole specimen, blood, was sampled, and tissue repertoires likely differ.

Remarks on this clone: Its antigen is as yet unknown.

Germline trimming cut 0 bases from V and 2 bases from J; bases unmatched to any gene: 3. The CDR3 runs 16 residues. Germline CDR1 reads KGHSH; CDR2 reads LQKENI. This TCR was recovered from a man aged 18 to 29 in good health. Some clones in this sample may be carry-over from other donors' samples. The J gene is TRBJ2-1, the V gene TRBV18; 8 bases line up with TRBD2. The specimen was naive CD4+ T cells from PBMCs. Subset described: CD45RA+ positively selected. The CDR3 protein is CASSPPVAGTYNEQFF. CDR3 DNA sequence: TGTGCCAGCTCACCACCGGTAGCGGGAACCTACAATGAGCAGTTCTTC.